This T cell receptor (beta chain) was captured by sequencing in a study of T cell repertoires in cytomegalovirus infection. Overall study context: Newly reported HLA-C-restricted and thoroughly characterized HLA-B-restricted CMV epitopes were employed.

Each CDR3 protein is one row after TCRdb ran MiXCR on the reads. This sample has 600,000 to 700,000 distinct CDR3 sequences, with roughly 36% found just once. The CDR3 extends over 16 amino acids. With V trimmed by 4 bases and J by 5 bases, 12 bases remained unmatched. CDR1 LGHNA and CDR2 YNFKEQ come from the germline V gene. Notes on this clonotype: Antigen unknown.

Findings and limits, study-wide: HLA-C-restricted CMV-specific TCR beta clonotypes prevailed in the ex vivo response.

V and J are TRBV4-2 and TRBJ2-3, with 7 bases aligning to TRBD2. This clonotype was obtained from a human donor in good health (CMV status not recorded). Some clones in this sample may be carry-over from other donors' samples. The sample here was cultured PBMCs, taken from culture after CMV antigen stimulation. The CDR3 region has the DNA TGTGCCAGCAGCCCCCAAGGTGGCGGGGGTGTAGATACGCAGTATTTT. Translation: CASSPQGGGGVDTQYF.